What follows are 31 T cell receptor beta chains derived from one specimen sequenced in a study of CD8 T cells in ankylosing spondylitis. TCRdb itself ran the 5' RACE reads through MiXCR, one entry per CDR3 protein. Of roughly 670,000 distinct CDR3 sequences listed, around 20% are singletons. Antigen specificity for these receptors is unknown. Overall study results and limits: Seemingly distinctive of ankylosing spondylitis blood was a TCR beta motif formed by eight highly homologous variants.

The sequencing sample was made of blood, either unsorted or a sorted T cell fraction (not recorded which). These receptor sequences come from a male donor with ankylosing spondylitis.

This chain links TRBV5-1 with TRBJ2-7; 10 positions agree with TRBD1. V was clipped by 2 bases and J by 2 bases; unmatched bases: 4. The length of the CDR3 is 15 residues. Germline CDR1 is SGHRS and CDR2 is YFSETQ. CDR3 coding DNA: TGCGCCAGCAGCTTTTACGGACAGGGGGCCTACGAGCAGTACTTC. This encodes CASSFYGQGAYEQYF.

Only a few counts were recorded for this clonotype. Here the CDR3 DNA reads TGCAGTGCGCCCGATTCAGGGGGGGGGATCTCCTACAATGAGCAGTTCTTC. Translation gives CSAPDSGGGISYNEQFF. The chain joins TRBV20-1 to TRBJ2-1; D may match TRBD1 or TRBD2 (7 bases each). Germline V CDR1 and CDR2: DFQATT, SNEGSKA (reference sequence). V was shortened by 6 bases and J by 0 bases, with 21 bases between the two germline ends. The CDR3 runs 17 residues.

The chain carries TRBV4-1 and TRBJ2-7; TRBD2 is a possible D gene (6 bases). Trimming took off 1 base at V and 7 bases at J, with 17 bases between the two ends. This CDR3 is built from 15 residues. The V gene's germline CDR1 is MGHRA and CDR2 YSYEKL. In nucleotides, the CDR3 is TGCGCCAGCAGCCAAGTCGAGGGACTTTATCGAGAGCAGTACTTC. It specifies CASSQVEGLYREQYF.

This rearrangement joins TRBV15 to TRBJ1-2; tentatively, D is TRBD1 (6 bases). Trimming stripped 4 bases from V and 0 bases from J, with 12 bases between. Germline V gene sequence: CDR1 LNHNV, CDR2 YYDKDF (reference sequence). The CDR3 contains 15 residues. The CDR3 is CATSTGGGSNYGYTF. CDR3 nucleotides: TGTGCCACCAGCACCGGGGGCGGCTCTAACTATGGCTACACCTTC.

This clonotype was found many times. The genes are TRBV7-9 and TRBJ2-2, with 8 bases matching TRBD2. The CDR3 runs 16 residues. Germline trimming cut 5 bases from V and 7 bases from J; bases unmatched to any gene: 12. Germline V gene data show CDR1 as SEHNR and CDR2 as FQNEAQ (reference sequence). The CDR3 nucleotides read TGTGCCAGCAGCCCGTACCAGCGGGAGAAGTTCGGGGAGCTGTTTTTT. Its translation: CASSPYQREKFGELFF.

There are a few counts of this clonotype. The gene calls are TRBV10-3 and TRBJ2-1; 8 bases match TRBD2. In germline, CDR1 is ENHRY, CDR2 SYGVKD. V shed 6 bases, J shed 4 bases, and the junction held 8 bases outside the gene matches. This CDR3 region has 15 residues. CDR3 nucleotides: TGTGCCATCAGCCCACTAGCGGAACCTTACAATGAGCAGTTCTTC. This encodes CAISPLAEPYNEQFF.

This clonotype was seen only a few times. The rearrangement joins TRBV6-2 or TRBV6-3 to TRBJ2-7, with TRBD1 matching over 8 bases. CDR1 and CDR2 (germline): MNHEY, SVGEGT. CDR3 length: 16 residues. V trimming: 4 bases; J trimming: 1 base; junction bases outside the gene matches: 9. The CDR3 is CASSWDMDRASYEQYF. In DNA, the CDR3 is TGTGCCAGCAGTTGGGATATGGACAGGGCGTCCTACGAGCAGTACTTC.

This clonotype was found a few times. The rearrangement joins TRBV18 to TRBJ1-1; D not certain. Trimming shortened V by 10 bases and J by 0 bases, and 12 bases separated the two germline ends. The CDR3 totals 13 residues. Germline CDR1 KGHSH, CDR2 LQKENI. The CDR3 loop reads CATLGTLNTEAFF. CDR3 bases: TGTGCCACCCTCGGCACCTTGAACACTGAAGCTTTCTTT.

This clonotype has more than one count but fewer than ten. This chain uses TRBV6-1 with TRBJ2-3; weak D call: TRBD2 (6 bases). This CDR3 has 17 residues. The germline V gene has CDR1 MNHNS and CDR2 SASEGT. Trimming removed 6 bases at V and 2 bases at J, with 21 bases between. The CDR3 protein is CASSHRRSGEVTDTQYF. In DNA form, the CDR3 reads TGTGCCAGCAGCCACCGGAGGTCGGGGGAGGTCACAGATACGCAGTATTTT.

A few counts support this clonotype. This chain joins TRBV20-1 and TRBJ2-7; TRBD2 agrees at 14 bases. V gave up 6 bases and J gave up 2 bases; unmatched junction bases: 12. The CDR3 extends over 17 amino acids. The germline V gene encodes CDR1 DFQATT and CDR2 SNEGSKA (reference sequence). As DNA, the CDR3 is TGCAGTGCCAAAGGACTAGCGGGGGGCGTTCTTACCTACGAGCAGTACTTC. Translation: CSAKGLAGGVLTYEQYF.

This clonotype was seen a handful of times. V and J are TRBV25-1 and TRBJ2-3; 7 bases align to TRBD1. The length of the CDR3 is 14 residues. Germline lookup yields CDR1 MGHDK and CDR2 SYGVNS. V dropped 2 bases and J dropped 2; count of bases not matched to a gene: 1. The DNA of the CDR3 is TGTGCCAGCAGTGAACAGGGGGTCACAGATACGCAGTATTTT. Its translation: CASSEQGVTDTQYF.

This clonotype occurred many times. The rearrangement links TRBV6-2 or TRBV6-3 to TRBJ2-1; D might be TRBD2 (6 bases). Germline CDR1 reads MNHEY; CDR2 reads SVGEGT. Trimming left V 2 bases short and J 10 bases short, with 9 bases between. The CDR3 totals 12 residues. As DNA, the CDR3 is TGTGCCAGCAGTTACGGGCTAGCGGAGCAGTTCTTC. Protein sequence: CASSYGLAEQFF.

The chain recombines TRBV6-2 or TRBV6-3 with TRBJ1-5; tentative D call: TRBD1 (6 bases). Germline V gene lookup returns CDR1 MNHEY and CDR2 SVGEGT. V dropped 2 bases and J dropped 3 bases, with 8 bases sitting between them. CDR3 size: 14 residues. The CDR3 sequence is CASSYRGFNQPQHF. The CDR3 DNA follows: TGTGCCAGCAGTTACAGGGGGTTCAATCAGCCCCAGCATTTT.

This sequence joins TRBV5-5 and TRBJ2-5, with 8 bases that match TRBD1. Trimming at V came to 5 bases and at J to 5 bases, leaving 11 bases not matched to a gene. CDR1 and CDR2 (germline): SGHKS, YYEKEE (reference sequence). This CDR3 has 15 amino acids. The CDR3 sequence: CASSSTGAVRETQYF. The CDR3 nucleotides are TGTGCCAGCAGTTCGACAGGGGCAGTTCGCGAGACCCAGTACTTC.

The chain combines TRBV6-1 with TRBJ2-5; D remains ambiguous. V shed 6 bases and J shed 1 base, with 15 bases lying between them. CDR1 and CDR2 from the germline V gene are MNHNS and SASEGT. The CDR3 totals 15 residues. The CDR3 is CASRTDLGFQETQYF. In nucleotides, the CDR3 is TGTGCCAGCAGAACTGACCTGGGATTCCAAGAGACCCAGTACTTC.

This clonotype was seen a handful of times. This rearrangement joins TRBV9 to TRBJ2-1, with D possibly matching TRBD1 (6 bases). Per germline, CDR1 SGDLS and CDR2 YYNGEE. Trimming pared 4 bases from V and 2 bases from J, leaving 16 bases between. The CDR3 is 16 residues long. CDR3 in DNA: TGTGCCAGCAGCTCCCGGACAGTTTCACCCTACAATGAGCAGTTCTTC. This translates into CASSSRTVSPYNEQFF.

The J gene is TRBJ1-2, the V gene TRBV12-3 or TRBV12-4; 7 bases are a match to TRBD1. The CDR3 is 16 amino acids. Trimming at V came to 3 bases and at J to 3 bases, leaving 10 bases not matched to a gene. The CDR3 region has the DNA TGTGCCAGCAGTTTGCGACAGGGAGCCCTAGACTATGGCTACACCTTC. Protein sequence: CASSLRQGALDYGYTF.

J is TRBJ2-7 and V is TRBV4-3; possibly TRBD2 for D (6 bases). The CDR3 loop spans 16 amino acids. Trimming removed 0 bases from V and 5 bases from J, with 17 bases in between. Germline CDR1 is LGHNA and CDR2 is YSLEER. CDR3 protein: CASSQDQATGVNEQYF. CDR3 bases: TGCGCCAGCAGCCAAGATCAAGCGACGGGGGTGAACGAGCAGTACTTC.

V gene TRBV9 combines with J gene TRBJ2-1; TRBD2 matches at 9 bases. The CDR3 contains 15 residues. The J segment lost 7 bases and the V segment lost 3 bases, leaving 8 bases of the junction unmatched. Germline V gives CDR1 SGDLS, CDR2 YYNGEE. The CDR3 region has the DNA TGTGCCAGCAGCGAGGGACTAGCTGCCTCTAATGAGCAGTTCTTC. As protein: CASSEGLAASNEQFF.

The chain uses TRBV7-8 and TRBJ2-5; D is unresolved. Germline assignment: CDR1 SGHVS and CDR2 FQNEAQ. The CDR3 is made up of 15 amino acids. The V and J ends lost 3 bases and 5 bases respectively, with 16 bases between them. CDR3 nucleotides: TGTGCCAGCAGCTTTGGGCTCCCACTGGGGGAGACCCAGTACTTC. Translation: CASSFGLPLGETQYF.

This clonotype has only a few counts. The gene calls are TRBV29-1 and TRBJ2-1; 8 positions agree with TRBD2. This CDR3 comprises 14 residues. V dropped 2 bases and J dropped 6; count of bases not matched to a gene: 6. The germline V gene encodes CDR1 SQVTM and CDR2 ANQGSEA. CDR3 region: CSVEPSGFGNEQFF. CDR3 nucleotide sequence: TGCAGCGTTGAACCTAGCGGGTTCGGCAATGAGCAGTTCTTC.

The rearrangement uses TRBV7-3 and TRBJ2-2; 9 positions match TRBD1. The CDR3 has 16 amino acids. Germline CDR1 is SGHTA and CDR2 is FQGTGA. The V and J ends lost 5 bases and 5 bases, in that order; junction bases with no gene match: 9. The CDR3 region is CASSPRTGVYTGELFF. CDR3 nucleotides: TGTGCCAGCAGCCCCCGGACAGGGGTTTATACCGGGGAGCTGTTTTTT.

This clonotype has more than one count but fewer than ten. This chain links TRBV4-3 with TRBJ2-7; 13 bases are a match to TRBD2. CDR3 length: 14 amino acids. Germline values: CDR1 LGHNA, CDR2 YSLEER. The J segment lost 7 bases and the V segment lost 4 bases, leaving 4 bases of the junction unmatched. CDR3 in amino acids: CASSRGLAGVEQYF. The DNA of the CDR3 is TGCGCCAGCAGCCGTGGACTAGCGGGAGTTGAGCAGTACTTC.

The V gene is TRBV10-3, the J gene TRBJ1-2; D perhaps matches TRBD1 (6 bases). Germline CDR1 is ENHRY and CDR2 is SYGVKD. The CDR3 consists of 12 residues. V was cut by 3 bases and J by 9 bases, with 11 bases left in between. The CDR3 nucleotides read TGTGCCATCAGTGACCAGGGGATTCGCTACACCTTC. Protein product: CAISDQGIRYTF.

This clonotype has only a few counts. V and J are TRBV29-1 and TRBJ2-2, with D perhaps matching TRBD2 (7 bases). V lost 7 bases to trimming and J lost 1 base, with 19 bases between them. Germline values: CDR1 SQVTM, CDR2 ANQGSEA. This CDR3 has 16 residues. The CDR3 DNA sequence: TGCAGCGCGTATCCAGGGGCTAGCGGGAACACCGGGGAGCTGTTTTTT. Its translation is CSAYPGASGNTGELFF.

This clonotype was picked up a small number of times. The chain recombines TRBV12-3 or TRBV12-4 with TRBJ1-5, with 10 bases matching TRBD1. The CDR3 contains 14 residues. V gave up 3 bases and J gave up 13 bases; unmatched junction bases: 9. DNA for the CDR3: TGTGCCAGCAGTTTCCGGGACAGGGGCCCCCTTCAGCATTTT. Translating gives CASSFRDRGPLQHF.

This clonotype was recorded a few times. J is TRBJ2-7 and V is TRBV5-1, with 8 bases matching TRBD1. CDR3 size: 15 residues. CDR1 and CDR2 from the germline V gene are SGHRS and YFSETQ. J lost 2 bases, V lost 4 bases, and 8 bases had no gene match. As DNA, the CDR3 is TGCGCCAGCAGCGACGGGACAGGCATCACCTACGAGCAGTACTTC. This gives the protein CASSDGTGITYEQYF.

On this clonotype itself: The junction does not match germline at one end; this may be a read error. The chain links TRBV7-9 to TRBJ2-1; D is possibly TRBD1 or TRBD2 (5 bases each). Germline V CDR1 and CDR2: SEHNR, FQNEAQ (reference sequence). The CDR3 is 15 amino acids. This chain's CDR3 is CASSLQGPPGNGQFF. CDR3 nucleotides: TGTGCCAGCAGCTTACAGGGCCCCCCCGGGAATGGGCAGTTCTTC.

The chain couples TRBV6-1 to TRBJ2-3; D not resolved. The CDR3 consists of 15 residues. Per germline, CDR1 MNHNS and CDR2 SASEGT. Trimming took off 8 bases at V and 1 base at J, with 16 bases between the two ends. The DNA of the CDR3 is TGTGCCAGCGGAAGGACCTCCATGGGCACAGATACGCAGTATTTT. Its translation: CASGRTSMGTDTQYF.

The chain couples TRBV20-1 to TRBJ2-1, with D possibly matching TRBD2 (6 bases). CDR3 length equals 12 residues. V lost 1 base and J 10 bases, leaving 11 bases between the germline ends. Germline V gene lookup returns CDR1 DFQATT and CDR2 SNEGSKA (reference sequence). In DNA form, the CDR3 reads TGCAGTGCTAGAGGGGACTTCGCCGAGCAGTTCTTC. It codes for CSARGDFAEQFF.

The chain couples TRBV4-2 to TRBJ2-7; 7 nucleotides match TRBD2. Germline values: CDR1 LGHNA, CDR2 YNFKEQ. The CDR3 sequence is 14 residues long. Trimming took 1 base from V and 5 from J; bases not matched to a gene: 5. The CDR3 protein is CASSQGTSAHEQYF. CDR3 coding DNA: TGTGCCAGCAGCCAAGGGACTAGTGCCCACGAGCAGTACTTC.